The text below deals with one T cell receptor (beta chain). The entry originates in a study of blood T cell repertoires in COVID-19. As originally analysed: How many nucleated cells were present was estimated from reference gene primer amplification. This table comes from immunoSEQ multiplex PCR, and its TCRdb copy is limited to in-frame clones, with some not included. That table furnishes V, J and clone size, whereas the DNA furnished D and trimming. The sample has 60,000 to 75,000 clones; 86% are singletons. Looked up from germline, CDR1 is MNHNS and CDR2 is SASEGT. The CDR3 extends over 15 amino acids. J lost 4 bases, V lost 1 base, and 5 bases had no gene match.

This TCR was recovered from a young man with acute or convalescent COVID-19. Sample: peripheral blood. V usage is TRBV6-1 and J usage is TRBJ2-3, with 7 bases that match TRBD1. The CDR3 nucleotides read TGTGCCAGCAGTGAAGGTCAGGGGGTGGCAGATACGCAGTATTTT. Its translation is CASSEGQGVADTQYF.